The clone carrying this T cell receptor beta chain showed up just a few times. Its antigen is unknown. Only in-frame clones appear in the TCRdb table, and some are missing; sequencing was by immunoSEQ multiplex PCR. The data hold 65,000 to 70,000 clones, with roughly 85% observed a single time. Germline assignment: CDR1 MNHNS and CDR2 SASEGT. V lost 2 bases to trimming and J lost 8 bases, with 12 bases between them. The CDR3 is 14 amino acids. These data are taken from a study of T cell responses to AZD1222 COVID-19 vaccine. Study-level findings and limits: Only a handful of AZD1222 recipients, more than five in all, had baseline seropositivity. None of the repertoires were sampled until the peak T cell response had passed. Dominant CD4 TCR responses targeted spike regions 160-218 and 743-854.

This receptor was taken from an adult who received the AZD1222 COVID-19 vaccine. This chain joins TRBV6-1 and TRBJ1-4, with D perhaps TRBD1 (6 bases). Sample: peripheral blood, taken 28 days after the second AZD1222 dose. The CDR3 coding sequence is TGTGCCAGCAGTGAATTACAGGGAATCGAAAAACTGTTTTTT. The encoded protein is CASSELQGIEKLFF.